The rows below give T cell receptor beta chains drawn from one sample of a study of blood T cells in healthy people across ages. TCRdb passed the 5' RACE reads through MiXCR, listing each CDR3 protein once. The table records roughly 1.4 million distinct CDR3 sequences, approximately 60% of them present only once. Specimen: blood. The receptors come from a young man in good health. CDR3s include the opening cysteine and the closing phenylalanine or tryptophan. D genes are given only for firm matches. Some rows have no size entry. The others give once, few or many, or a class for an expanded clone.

cdr3_nt: TGTGCCAGCAGTTTTAATGCGGAGACCCAGTACTTC
cdr3_aa: CASSFNAETQYF
v_call: TRBV28
clone_size: -
j_call: TRBJ2-5
d_call: -

cdr3_nt: TGCAGTGCCACACCCCGACTAGCGGGAGGCTACGTGCAGTACTTC
cdr3_aa: CSATPRLAGGYVQYF
v_call: TRBV20-1
clone_size: once
j_call: TRBJ2-4
d_call: TRBD2

cdr3_nt: TGCAGCGTTGATTCGGAGAGTGGGGAGCAGTACTTC
cdr3_aa: CSVDSESGEQYF
v_call: TRBV29-1
clone_size: -
j_call: TRBJ2-7
d_call: -

cdr3_nt: TGTGCCAGCAGCCGACTAGTAGGTTACGAGCAGTACTTC
cdr3_aa: CASSRLVGYEQYF
v_call: TRBV4-1
clone_size: few
j_call: TRBJ2-7
d_call: -

cdr3_nt: TGTGCCAGCAGCCAAGAGGGTCAAGGCCACTACGAGCAGTACTTC
cdr3_aa: CASSQEGQGHYEQYF
v_call: TRBV4-2
clone_size: few
j_call: TRBJ2-7
d_call: -

cdr3_nt: TGCGCCAGGCGGGGTCAGCGGTGGTTCTTC
cdr3_aa: CARRGQRWFF
v_call: TRBV5-1
clone_size: few
j_call: TRBJ2-1
d_call: -

cdr3_nt: TGTGCCAGCAGCCAAGATCTACGGGGACTCATATCTAATGAGCAGTTCTTC
cdr3_aa: CASSQDLRGLISNEQFF
v_call: TRBV3-1
clone_size: few
j_call: TRBJ2-1
d_call: -

cdr3_nt: TGTGCCACCAGAGGGACAGACAATTCACCCCTCCACTTT
cdr3_aa: CATRGTDNSPLHF
v_call: TRBV24-1
clone_size: -
j_call: TRBJ1-6
d_call: TRBD1

cdr3_nt: TGCGCCAGCAGCCGGGACATTGCAACTAATGAAAAACTGTTTTTT
cdr3_aa: CASSRDIATNEKLFF
v_call: TRBV4-3
clone_size: few
j_call: TRBJ1-4
d_call: -

cdr3_nt: TGCAGTGCCGCACAGGGAGGGGCCAAAAACATTCAGTACTTC
cdr3_aa: CSAAQGGAKNIQYF
v_call: TRBV20-1
clone_size: few
j_call: TRBJ2-4
d_call: -

cdr3_nt: TGTGCCAGCAGCCTCACTAGCGGGAGGTCCTACGAGCAGTACTTC
cdr3_aa: CASSLTSGRSYEQYF
v_call: TRBV7-2
clone_size: -
j_call: TRBJ2-7
d_call: TRBD2

cdr3_nt: TGTGCCAGCAGCCAAGAGGTAAATGAGCAGTTCTTC
cdr3_aa: CASSQEVNEQFF
v_call: TRBV4-2
clone_size: -
j_call: TRBJ2-1
d_call: -

cdr3_nt: TGTGCCACCAGTGAAAGACAGGGGGTCTCCTACAATGAGCAGTTCTTC
cdr3_aa: CATSERQGVSYNEQFF
v_call: TRBV24-1
clone_size: -
j_call: TRBJ2-1
d_call: TRBD1

cdr3_nt: TGTGCCAGCAGTCGCGGGACCAACCTCTACAATGAGCAGTACTTC
cdr3_aa: CASSRGTNLYNEQYF
v_call: TRBV27
clone_size: few
j_call: TRBJ2-5
d_call: -

cdr3_nt: TGTGCCAGCAGCCACGCTTCCGGGGGCTCCTATAATTCACCCCTCCACTTT
cdr3_aa: CASSHASGGSYNSPLHF
v_call: TRBV7-9
clone_size: -
j_call: TRBJ1-6
d_call: -

cdr3_nt: TGTGCCATCAGTGCCACACCCAGCCCTACCAACTATGGCTACACCTTC
cdr3_aa: CAISATPSPTNYGYTF
v_call: TRBV10-3
clone_size: few
j_call: TRBJ1-2
d_call: -

cdr3_nt: TGTGCCACCAGTGATCACACGCTAGCGGCCTACGAGCAGTACTTC
cdr3_aa: CATSDHTLAAYEQYF
v_call: TRBV24-1
clone_size: -
j_call: TRBJ2-7
d_call: TRBD2

cdr3_nt: TGCAGTGCTAGAAAGAGGACTTACAATGAGCAGTTCTTC
cdr3_aa: CSARKRTYNEQFF
v_call: TRBV20-1
clone_size: few
j_call: TRBJ2-1
d_call: -

cdr3_nt: TGTGCCAGCAGTGTAGGGTATGAGCAGTTCTTC
cdr3_aa: CASSVGYEQFF
v_call: TRBV9
clone_size: -
j_call: TRBJ2-1
d_call: -

cdr3_nt: TGTGCCAGCAGTGAGGCTAGCACAGATACGCAGTATTTT
cdr3_aa: CASSEASTDTQYF
v_call: TRBV6-4
clone_size: few
j_call: TRBJ2-3
d_call: -

cdr3_nt: TGTGCCAGCAGTTTACAGGATACGCAGTATTTT
cdr3_aa: CASSLQDTQYF
v_call: TRBV5-6
clone_size: many
j_call: TRBJ2-3
d_call: -

cdr3_nt: TGCAGTGCTAGAGGGGACTCTATACATTACAATGAGCAGTTCTTC
cdr3_aa: CSARGDSIHYNEQFF
v_call: TRBV20-1
clone_size: -
j_call: TRBJ2-1
d_call: -

cdr3_nt: TGCAGCCCTGACCACAATGAGCAGTTCTTC
cdr3_aa: CSPDHNEQFF
v_call: TRBV20-1
clone_size: -
j_call: TRBJ2-1
d_call: -

cdr3_nt: TGCGCCAGCAGCTTGGGCTTGGCGGGAGGGACCACCGGGGAGCTGTTTTTT
cdr3_aa: CASSLGLAGGTTGELFF
v_call: TRBV5-1
clone_size: -
j_call: TRBJ2-2
d_call: TRBD2

cdr3_nt: TGTGCCAGCAGCTTACAGGACAGGGGGCTTACTGAAGCTTTCTTT
cdr3_aa: CASSLQDRGLTEAFF
v_call: TRBV7-6
clone_size: once
j_call: TRBJ1-1
d_call: TRBD1

cdr3_nt: TGTGCCAGCAGCGTGGGAGTAGCACCCCACAATGAGCAGTTCTTC
cdr3_aa: CASSVGVAPHNEQFF
v_call: TRBV9
clone_size: few
j_call: TRBJ2-1
d_call: -

cdr3_nt: TGCAGTGCCACGGGGGAGACCCAGTACTTC
cdr3_aa: CSATGETQYF
v_call: TRBV20-1
clone_size: -
j_call: TRBJ2-5
d_call: -

cdr3_nt: TGTGCCAGCAGCCCGGAATCGAGCCAGCCTAACTATGGCTACACCTTC
cdr3_aa: CASSPESSQPNYGYTF
v_call: TRBV7-9
clone_size: -
j_call: TRBJ1-2
d_call: -

cdr3_nt: TGCGCCAGCAGCATAGTTCCCGAGGATACGCAGTATTTT
cdr3_aa: CASSIVPEDTQYF
v_call: TRBV4-1
clone_size: -
j_call: TRBJ2-3
d_call: -

cdr3_nt: TGTGCCAGCAGCAACAAAGATGCATGGGCGAAATCTTCCGAGCAGTACTTC
cdr3_aa: CASSNKDAWAKSSEQYF
v_call: TRBV21-1
clone_size: -
j_call: TRBJ2-7
d_call: -

cdr3_nt: TGCAGCGTTGAGACCGGGACAGGGACGTCCTACGAGCAGTACTTC
cdr3_aa: CSVETGTGTSYEQYF
v_call: TRBV29-1
clone_size: -
j_call: TRBJ2-7
d_call: TRBD1

cdr3_nt: TGCGCCAGCAGCCAAGGTGAGGTGGTGGAAGAGACCCAGTACTTC
cdr3_aa: CASSQGEVVEETQYF
v_call: TRBV4-1
clone_size: few
j_call: TRBJ2-5
d_call: -

cdr3_nt: TGTGCCAGCAGCGGACAGGGGAGAGAGACCCAGTACTTC
cdr3_aa: CASSGQGRETQYF
v_call: TRBV9
clone_size: -
j_call: TRBJ2-5
d_call: TRBD1

cdr3_nt: TGCGCCAGCAGCCCCAGTGTTAGGGGTTTAAAAACGTACGAGCAGTACTTC
cdr3_aa: CASSPSVRGLKTYEQYF
v_call: TRBV4-1
clone_size: -
j_call: TRBJ2-7
d_call: -

cdr3_nt: TGTGCCAGCAGTGTGACATCGGACGGATCTAAAGATACGCAGTATTTT
cdr3_aa: CASSVTSDGSKDTQYF
v_call: TRBV2
clone_size: -
j_call: TRBJ2-3
d_call: -

cdr3_nt: TGTGCCAGCAGCCTACCGACTAGACGGAGCACAGATACGCAGTATTTT
cdr3_aa: CASSLPTRRSTDTQYF
v_call: TRBV5-5
clone_size: -
j_call: TRBJ2-3
d_call: -

cdr3_nt: TGTGCCAGCAGTTTCACTAGCGGCAGGCGGAAGTACGAGCAGTACTTC
cdr3_aa: CASSFTSGRRKYEQYF
v_call: TRBV28
clone_size: -
j_call: TRBJ2-7
d_call: TRBD2

cdr3_nt: TGTGCCAGCAGCTCGCAACCTAGGGGCCAAGAGACCCAGTTCTTC
cdr3_aa: CASSSQPRGQETQFF
v_call: TRBV7-9
clone_size: -
j_call: TRBJ2-1
d_call: -

cdr3_nt: TGTGCCAGCAGCCCGCCTCTGACAGGTTCGAACACTGAAGCTTTCTTT
cdr3_aa: CASSPPLTGSNTEAFF
v_call: TRBV4-2
clone_size: -
j_call: TRBJ1-1
d_call: -

cdr3_nt: TGTGCCAGCAGCCGACTCGTAGCGGGAGACCACGAGCAGTACTTC
cdr3_aa: CASSRLVAGDHEQYF
v_call: TRBV12-3/TRBV12-4
clone_size: -
j_call: TRBJ2-7
d_call: TRBD2

cdr3_nt: TGTGCCAGCAGCCGTGCCAAATCAAACACTGAAGCTTTCTTT
cdr3_aa: CASSRAKSNTEAFF
v_call: TRBV4-2
clone_size: -
j_call: TRBJ1-1
d_call: -

cdr3_nt: TGCGCCAGCAGGCCACTAGCGGGGGGGAACACCGGGGAGCTGTTTTTT
cdr3_aa: CASRPLAGGNTGELFF
v_call: TRBV5-1
clone_size: -
j_call: TRBJ2-2
d_call: TRBD2

cdr3_nt: TGCGCCAGCAGCCAAGAGGCTTGGGGGAACTATGGCTACACCTTC
cdr3_aa: CASSQEAWGNYGYTF
v_call: TRBV4-3
clone_size: -
j_call: TRBJ1-2
d_call: -

cdr3_nt: TGTGCCAGCAGTTTGGGGGGTCACTCCTACAATGAGCAGTTCTTC
cdr3_aa: CASSLGGHSYNEQFF
v_call: TRBV12-3/TRBV12-4
clone_size: few
j_call: TRBJ2-1
d_call: -

cdr3_nt: TGCGCCAGCAGCTTTACGGGACAGGGTATCAACTATGGCTACACCTTC
cdr3_aa: CASSFTGQGINYGYTF
v_call: TRBV5-1
clone_size: -
j_call: TRBJ1-2
d_call: TRBD1

cdr3_nt: TGTGCCAGCGGCGGACAGACCTACGAGCAGTACTTC
cdr3_aa: CASGGQTYEQYF
v_call: TRBV25-1
clone_size: -
j_call: TRBJ2-7
d_call: -

cdr3_nt: TGCAGTGCCCAAAGTCGGACAGGGGGACACACAGATACGCAGTATTTT
cdr3_aa: CSAQSRTGGHTDTQYF
v_call: TRBV20-1
clone_size: few
j_call: TRBJ2-3
d_call: TRBD1

cdr3_nt: TGCAGCGGCCGGGGACAGGTCGATTCACCCCTCCACTTT
cdr3_aa: CSGRGQVDSPLHF
v_call: TRBV20-1
clone_size: -
j_call: TRBJ1-6
d_call: TRBD1

cdr3_nt: TGTGCCAGCAGCCCCTCCCTTAAGGAGCAGTTCTTC
cdr3_aa: CASSPSLKEQFF
v_call: TRBV6-2/TRBV6-3
clone_size: -
j_call: TRBJ2-1
d_call: -

cdr3_nt: TGCAGTGCTAGATCTGGACAGGCCCGGGAGCAGTTCTTC
cdr3_aa: CSARSGQAREQFF
v_call: TRBV20-1
clone_size: -
j_call: TRBJ2-1
d_call: TRBD1

cdr3_nt: TGTGCCAGCAGCCAAGTAGCGGGCCCACTCTCCTACAATGAGCAGTACTTC
cdr3_aa: CASSQVAGPLSYNEQYF
v_call: TRBV3-1
clone_size: -
j_call: TRBJ2-7
d_call: TRBD2

cdr3_nt: TGTGCCAGCAGTGAATATAACAGGGATGAACTGTTTTTT
cdr3_aa: CASSEYNRDELFF
v_call: TRBV25-1
clone_size: few
j_call: TRBJ1-4
d_call: -

cdr3_nt: TGCAGCGTCCCCCGGGACCCCCTAAAGGCTGGGGCCAACGTCCTGACTTTC
cdr3_aa: CSVPRDPLKAGANVLTF
v_call: TRBV29-1
clone_size: -
j_call: TRBJ2-6
d_call: -